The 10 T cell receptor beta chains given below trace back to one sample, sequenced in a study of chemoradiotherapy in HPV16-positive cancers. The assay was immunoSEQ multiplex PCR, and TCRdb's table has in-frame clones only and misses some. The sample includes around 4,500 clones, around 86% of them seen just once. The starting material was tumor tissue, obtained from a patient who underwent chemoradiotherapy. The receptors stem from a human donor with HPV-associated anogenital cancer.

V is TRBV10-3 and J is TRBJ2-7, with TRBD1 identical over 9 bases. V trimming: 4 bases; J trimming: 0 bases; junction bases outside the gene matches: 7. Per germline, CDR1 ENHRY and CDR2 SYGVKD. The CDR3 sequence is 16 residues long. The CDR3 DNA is TGTGCCATCAGTGGCCCCGGACAGGGGATCTCCTACGAGCAGTACTTC. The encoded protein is CAISGPGQGISYEQYF.

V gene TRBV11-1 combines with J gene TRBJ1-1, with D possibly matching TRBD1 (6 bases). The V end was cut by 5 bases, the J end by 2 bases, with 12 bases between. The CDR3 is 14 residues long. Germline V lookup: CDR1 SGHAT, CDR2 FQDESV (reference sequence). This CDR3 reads CASSAWTENTEAFF. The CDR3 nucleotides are TGTGCCAGCAGCGCCTGGACAGAAAACACTGAAGCTTTCTTT.

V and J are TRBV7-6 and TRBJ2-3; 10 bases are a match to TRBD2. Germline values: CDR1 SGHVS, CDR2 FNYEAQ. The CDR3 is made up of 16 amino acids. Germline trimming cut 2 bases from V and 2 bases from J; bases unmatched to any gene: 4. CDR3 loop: CASSLRAGGTTDTQYF. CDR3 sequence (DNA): TGTGCCAGCAGCTTACGAGCGGGGGGGACCACAGATACGCAGTATTTT.

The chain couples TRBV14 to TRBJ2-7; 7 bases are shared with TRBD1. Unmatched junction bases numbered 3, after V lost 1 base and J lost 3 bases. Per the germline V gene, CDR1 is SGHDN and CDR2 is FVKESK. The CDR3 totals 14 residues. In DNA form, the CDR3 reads TGTGCCAGCAGCCAAGGTGACAGGGTCTACGAGCAGTACTTC. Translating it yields CASSQGDRVYEQYF.

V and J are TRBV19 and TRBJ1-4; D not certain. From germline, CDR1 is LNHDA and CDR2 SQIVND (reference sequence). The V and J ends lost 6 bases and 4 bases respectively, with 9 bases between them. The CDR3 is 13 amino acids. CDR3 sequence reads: CASRPGINEKLFF. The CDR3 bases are TGTGCCAGTAGGCCTGGGATTAATGAAAAACTGTTTTTT.

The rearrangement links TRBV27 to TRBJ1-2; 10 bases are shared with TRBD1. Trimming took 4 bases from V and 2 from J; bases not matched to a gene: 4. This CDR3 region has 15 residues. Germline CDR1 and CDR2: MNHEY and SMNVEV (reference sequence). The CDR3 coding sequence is TGTGCCAGCAGTTCCGAGACAGGGGGCAACTATGGCTACACCTTC. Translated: CASSSETGGNYGYTF.

CDR3 nucleotide sequence: TGTGCCAGCAGCCCCCCGTCGGGGGTCGGCTATGGCTACACCTTC. Amino acid sequence: CASSPPSGVGYGYTF. V gene TRBV28 combines with J gene TRBJ1-2, with D possibly TRBD1 on 5 matching bases. The V gene's germline CDR1 is MDHEN and CDR2 SYDVKM. V was clipped by 6 bases and J by 4 bases, with 18 bases between them. This CDR3 has 15 amino acids.

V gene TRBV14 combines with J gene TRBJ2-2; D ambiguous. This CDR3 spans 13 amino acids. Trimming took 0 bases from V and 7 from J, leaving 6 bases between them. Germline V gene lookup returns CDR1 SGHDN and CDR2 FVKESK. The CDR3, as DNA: TGTGCCAGCAGCCAAGACTTGAACGGGGAGCTGTTTTTT. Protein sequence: CASSQDLNGELFF.

The CDR3 DNA sequence: TGTGCCAGCAGCTTAGGGACAGCCCAAGGGGACACTGAAGCTTTCTTT. Translation gives CASSLGTAQGDTEAFF. The gene calls are TRBV7-8 and TRBJ1-1, with D maybe TRBD1 (6 bases). Trimming shortened V by 1 base and J by 3 bases, and 15 bases separated the two germline ends. The CDR3 has 16 amino acids. In germline, CDR1 is SGHVS, CDR2 FQNEAQ.

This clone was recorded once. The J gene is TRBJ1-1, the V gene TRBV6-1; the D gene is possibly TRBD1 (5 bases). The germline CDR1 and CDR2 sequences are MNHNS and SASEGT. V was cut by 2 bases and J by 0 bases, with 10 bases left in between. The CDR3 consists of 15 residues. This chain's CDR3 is CASSEIDRMNTEAFF. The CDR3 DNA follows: TGTGCCAGCAGTGAAATCGACAGAATGAACACTGAAGCTTTCTTT.